This T cell receptor beta chain was sequenced during a study of blood T cell repertoires in COVID-19. Turning to the study itself: Acute-phase and convalescent COVID-19 samples originated in the United States, Italy and Spain.

Germline V CDR1 and CDR2: KGHDR, SFDVKD. Trimming shortened V by 9 bases and J by 3 bases, and 9 bases separated the two germline ends. The CDR3 length is 12 residues. Sequenced by immunoSEQ multiplex PCR; TCRdb stores in-frame clones only, minus some. The sample has 50,000 to 75,000 clones, around 77% seen once. V is TRBV24-1 and J is TRBJ2-3; D might be TRBD2 (6 bases). Sequenced input: peripheral blood. The TCR sequence derives from a man older than 75 with active or convalescent COVID-19. CDR3 sequence reads: CATQGGTDTQYF. The CDR3 nucleotides are TGTGCCACCCAAGGAGGGACAGATACGCAGTATTTT.